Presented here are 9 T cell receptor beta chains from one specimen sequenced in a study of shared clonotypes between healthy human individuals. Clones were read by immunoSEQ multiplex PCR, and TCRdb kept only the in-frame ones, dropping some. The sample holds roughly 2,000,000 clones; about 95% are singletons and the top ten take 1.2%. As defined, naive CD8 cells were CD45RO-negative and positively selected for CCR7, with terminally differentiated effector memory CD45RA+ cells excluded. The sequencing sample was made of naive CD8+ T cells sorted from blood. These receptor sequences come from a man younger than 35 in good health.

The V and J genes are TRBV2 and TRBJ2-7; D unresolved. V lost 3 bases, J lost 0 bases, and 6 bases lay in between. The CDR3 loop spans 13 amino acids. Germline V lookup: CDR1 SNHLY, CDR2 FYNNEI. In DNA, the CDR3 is TGTGCCAGCAGTGACAACATCTCCTACGAGCAGTACTTC. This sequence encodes CASSDNISYEQYF.

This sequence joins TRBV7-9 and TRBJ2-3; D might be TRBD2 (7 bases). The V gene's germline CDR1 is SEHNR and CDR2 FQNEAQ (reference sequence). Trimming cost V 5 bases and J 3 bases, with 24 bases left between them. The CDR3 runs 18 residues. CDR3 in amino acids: CASSPPRGGRQETDTQYF. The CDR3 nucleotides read TGTGCCAGCAGCCCCCCTAGGGGGGGCAGGCAGGAAACAGATACGCAGTATTTT.

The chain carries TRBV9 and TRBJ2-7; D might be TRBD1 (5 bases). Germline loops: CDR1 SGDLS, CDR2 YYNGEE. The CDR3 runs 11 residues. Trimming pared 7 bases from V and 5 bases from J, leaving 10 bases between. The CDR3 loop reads CASGRVHEQYF. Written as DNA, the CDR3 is TGTGCCAGCGGCAGGGTCCACGAGCAGTACTTC.

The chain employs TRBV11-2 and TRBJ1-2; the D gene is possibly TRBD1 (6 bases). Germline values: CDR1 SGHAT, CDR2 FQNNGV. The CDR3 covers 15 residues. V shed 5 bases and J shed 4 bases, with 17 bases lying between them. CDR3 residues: CASSPTVGGAYGYTF. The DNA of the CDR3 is TGTGCCAGCAGCCCCACGGTGGGGGGGGCCTATGGCTACACCTTC.

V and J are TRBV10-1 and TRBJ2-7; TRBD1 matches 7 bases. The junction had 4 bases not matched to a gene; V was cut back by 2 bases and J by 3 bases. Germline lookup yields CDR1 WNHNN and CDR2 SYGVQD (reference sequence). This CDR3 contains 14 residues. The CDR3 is CASSEVGQDYEQYF. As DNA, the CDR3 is TGCGCCAGCAGTGAGGTTGGACAGGACTACGAGCAGTACTTC.

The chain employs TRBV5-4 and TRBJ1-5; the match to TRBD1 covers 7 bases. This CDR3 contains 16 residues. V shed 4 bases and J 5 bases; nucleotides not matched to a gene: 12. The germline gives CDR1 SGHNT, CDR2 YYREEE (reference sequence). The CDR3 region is CASSHGGQSPHQPQHF. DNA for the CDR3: TGTGCCAGCAGCCATGGGGGACAGAGTCCCCATCAGCCCCAGCATTTT.

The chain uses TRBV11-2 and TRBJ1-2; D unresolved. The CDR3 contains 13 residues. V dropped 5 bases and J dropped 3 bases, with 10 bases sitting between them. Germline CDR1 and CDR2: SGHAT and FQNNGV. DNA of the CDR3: TGTGCCAGCAGCCCGCTCGTCGACTATGGCTACACCTTC. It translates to CASSPLVDYGYTF. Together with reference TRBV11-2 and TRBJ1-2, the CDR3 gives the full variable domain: EAGVAQSPRYKIIEKRQSVAFWCNPISGHATLYWYQQILGQGPKLLIQFQNNGVVDDSQLPKDRFSAERLKGVDSTLKIQPAKLEDSAVYLCASSPLVDYGYTFGSGTRLTVV.

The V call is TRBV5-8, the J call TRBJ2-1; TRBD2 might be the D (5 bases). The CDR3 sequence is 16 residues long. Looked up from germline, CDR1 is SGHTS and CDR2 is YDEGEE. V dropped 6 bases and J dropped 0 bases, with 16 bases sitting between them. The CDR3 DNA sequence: TGTGCCAGCACCCCGGGGATACCGAGCTCCTACAATGAGCAGTTCTTC. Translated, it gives CASTPGIPSSYNEQFF.

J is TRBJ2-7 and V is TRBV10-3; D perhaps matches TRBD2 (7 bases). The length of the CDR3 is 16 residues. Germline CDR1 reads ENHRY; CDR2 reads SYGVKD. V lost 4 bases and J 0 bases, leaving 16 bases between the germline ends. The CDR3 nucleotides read TGTGCCATCAGTGGGGCTGGGGGGGCCAGCTCCTACGAGCAGTACTTC. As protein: CAISGAGGASSYEQYF.